The rows below give T cell receptor beta chains drawn from one sample of a study of response to subunit inactivated influenza vaccine. TCRdb processed the RT-PCR reads anew with MiXCR; each CDR3 protein has one entry. The data show hundreds of thousands of distinct CDR3 sequences, with approximately 10% seen just once and roughly 9.6% held by the top ten. This sample was also put to use in a study of T cells expressing NK-cell markers.

Sequenced material: PBMCs from blood, taken on the day of vaccination. Every receptor here comes from a man in his fifties who received an inactivated influenza vaccine. Each CDR3 is given with its conserved first and last residue. The D gene is left open where the match is weak. Size values are once, few and many counts, or a class for expanded clones, and some rows have none.

clone_size	d_call	v_call	j_call	cdr3_nt	cdr3_aa
few	TRBD2	TRBV4-1	TRBJ2-6	TGCGCCAGCAGCCAAGCATTACGTGTGGGGGGGAGCTCTGGGGCCAACGTCCTGACTTTC	CASSQALRVGGSSGANVLTF
.	TRBD1	TRBV4-3	TRBJ2-7	TGCGCCAGCAGCCAAGATACCGGGACAGCCTACGAGCAGTACTTC	CASSQDTGTAYEQYF
.	.	TRBV5-1	TRBJ1-5	TGCGCCAGCAGCTTGATCCCAGGGAAGCCCAGTCAGCCCCAGCATTTT	CASSLIPGKPSQPQHF
.	.	TRBV20-1	TRBJ1-1	TGCAGTGCTAGAAAGGGACAACCGAACACTGAAGCTTTCTTT	CSARKGQPNTEAFF
.	.	TRBV5-1	TRBJ2-2	TGCGCCAGCAGCGCGTTGACTAGAAACACCGGGGAGCTGTTTTTT	CASSALTRNTGELFF
.	.	TRBV5-8	TRBJ2-7	TGTGCCAGCAGCTTCATCGGGACCTTCTCCTACGAGCAGTACTTC	CASSFIGTFSYEQYF
few	.	TRBV3-1	TRBJ2-1	TGTGCCAGCAGCCATGGAGAGTACAATGAGCAGTTCTTC	CASSHGEYNEQFF
.	TRBD1	TRBV5-5	TRBJ2-2	TGTGCCAGCAGCTGGCTAGGGGGCGACTCGAACACCGGGGAGCTGTTTTTT	CASSWLGGDSNTGELFF
many	.	TRBV12-3/TRBV12-4	TRBJ2-7	TGTGCCAGCAGTCTTGCGGGGGCCTTCTACGAGCAGTACTTC	CASSLAGAFYEQYF
.	.	TRBV7-3	TRBJ2-1	TGTGCCAGCAGCTTAACCGGGGGGACAGGCCCGGGGGAGCAGTTCTTC	CASSLTGGTGPGEQFF
few	.	TRBV30	TRBJ1-4	TGTGCCTGGAGTCCCCTTGACGTGAATAATGAAAAACTGTTTTTT	CAWSPLDVNNEKLFF
.	.	TRBV27	TRBJ1-2	TGTGCCAGCAGTTCCCGGGACGGTAGCTATGGCTACACCTTC	CASSSRDGSYGYTF
many	.	TRBV12-3/TRBV12-4	TRBJ1-5	TGTGCCAGCAGTCAGGCCCGGAGCAATCAGCCCCAGCATTTT	CASSQARSNQPQHF
few	TRBD2	TRBV5-1	TRBJ2-5	TGCGCCAGCAGCTTGACTAGCGGGACGCTAGAGACCCAGTACTTC	CASSLTSGTLETQYF
.	.	TRBV27	TRBJ2-7	TGTGCCAGCAGTTCGCTCCCATGGACTAACCTTCCCTACGAGCAGTACTTC	CASSSLPWTNLPYEQYF
few	.	TRBV7-9	TRBJ2-2	TGTGCCAGCAGCTCGGACCCCAATAGAGACACCGGGGAGCTGTTTTTT	CASSSDPNRDTGELFF
.	.	TRBV20-1	TRBJ1-1	TGCAGTGCTAGTGGGGGAGCGAACACTGAAGCTTTCTTT	CSASGGANTEAFF
.	.	TRBV18	TRBJ1-1	TGTGCCAGCTCTCGATCTAACACTGAAGCTTTCTTT	CASSRSNTEAFF
.	TRBD2	TRBV30	TRBJ2-1	TGTGCCTGGACCAACGGGGGGGGGGACAATGAGCAGTTCTTC	CAWTNGGGDNEQFF
.	.	TRBV10-3	TRBJ1-1	TGTGCCATCAGTGACTCTTCGAACACTGAAGCTTTCTTT	CAISDSSNTEAFF
many	TRBD2	TRBV27	TRBJ2-1	TGTGCCAGCAGTTTAGTTATAGGGTCTAGCGGATACAATGAGCAGTTCTTC	CASSLVIGSSGYNEQFF
.	TRBD1	TRBV12-3/TRBV12-4	TRBJ2-7	TGTGCCAGCAGTCCGCTGGGACAGTACTACGAGCAGTACTTC	CASSPLGQYYEQYF
many	TRBD1	TRBV7-9	TRBJ1-1	TGTGCCAGCAGTAGGACAGGAGCTGAAGCTTTCTTT	CASSRTGAEAFF
few	.	TRBV29-1	TRBJ1-1	TGCAGCGTTGATCCCCCCCTACTGAGTGGCACTGAAGCTTTCTTT	CSVDPPLLSGTEAFF
.	TRBD2	TRBV9	TRBJ2-3	TGTGCCAGCAGCACCGGGACTAGCGGGAGCGGGGCAGATACGCAGTATTTT	CASSTGTSGSGADTQYF
.	.	TRBV10-3	TRBJ2-7	TGTGCCATCAGTGAGCAATCCAGCTCCTACGAGCAGTACTTC	CAISEQSSSYEQYF
.	.	TRBV18	TRBJ2-2	TGTGCCAGCTCACCCCAGACAGAAACCGGGGAGCTGTTTTTT	CASSPQTETGELFF
.	TRBD1	TRBV13	TRBJ2-7	TGTGCCAGCAGGAAGGGACAGGGCTTCCACGAGCAGTACTTC	CASRKGQGFHEQYF
few	TRBD2	TRBV29-1	TRBJ2-7	TGCAGCGTTGGTTCCGATAGACTAGCGGGGGGCTCCGAGCAGTACTTC	CSVGSDRLAGGSEQYF
few	.	TRBV20-1	TRBJ1-4	TGCAGTGCTAGAAGGACAGCAGCAACTAATGAAAAACTGTTTTTT	CSARRTAATNEKLFF
few	.	TRBV4-3	TRBJ2-5	TGCGCCAGCAGCCAAGACGAGGGGGATCAAGAGACCCAGTACTTC	CASSQDEGDQETQYF
many	TRBD2	TRBV28	TRBJ2-4	TGTGCCACCACTAAGCGGGAGTACGGAAAAGCCAAAAACATTCAGTACTTC	CATTKREYGKAKNIQYF
few	TRBD2	TRBV11-2	TRBJ2-1	TGTGCCAGCAGCCCGACTAGCGGGAGTTTGTCCTACAATGAGCAGTTCTTC	CASSPTSGSLSYNEQFF
.	TRBD2	TRBV6-2/TRBV6-3	TRBJ2-3	TGTGCCAGCATTGATCCGGGACTAAACACAGATACGCAGTATTTT	CASIDPGLNTDTQYF
.	TRBD2	TRBV25-1	TRBJ2-3	TGTGCCAGCAGTGAGCGACTAGCGGGAGGCGGCACAGATACGCAGTATTTT	CASSERLAGGGTDTQYF
.	TRBD1	TRBV5-1	TRBJ2-7	TGCGCCAGCAGCTTGGCCAAGGGGACAGAACCCTACGAGCAGTACTTC	CASSLAKGTEPYEQYF
.	.	TRBV28	TRBJ2-7	TGTGCCAGCAGTACGTCCGGGACGGGCTACGAGCAGTACTTC	CASSTSGTGYEQYF
.	.	TRBV24-1	TRBJ2-2	TGTGCCACCAGGACATGGGCCGGGGAGCTGTTTTTT	CATRTWAGELFF
few	TRBD1	TRBV7-9	TRBJ1-2	TGTGCCAGCAGCTGGACGACAGGGGTCTATGGCTACACCTTC	CASSWTTGVYGYTF
.	TRBD2	TRBV5-1	TRBJ2-1	TGCGCCAGCAGCCCCGGGGGGGTGAGCTCCTACAATGAGCAGTTCTTC	CASSPGGVSSYNEQFF
few	TRBD1	TRBV7-9	TRBJ1-2	TGTGCCAGCAGCTTGGGAAACGGACAGGGACCTCAATATGGCTACACCTTC	CASSLGNGQGPQYGYTF
.	TRBD2	TRBV3-1	TRBJ2-7	TGTGCCAGCAGCTTAGCGGGATCCCCTCTCGAGCAGTACTTC	CASSLAGSPLEQYF